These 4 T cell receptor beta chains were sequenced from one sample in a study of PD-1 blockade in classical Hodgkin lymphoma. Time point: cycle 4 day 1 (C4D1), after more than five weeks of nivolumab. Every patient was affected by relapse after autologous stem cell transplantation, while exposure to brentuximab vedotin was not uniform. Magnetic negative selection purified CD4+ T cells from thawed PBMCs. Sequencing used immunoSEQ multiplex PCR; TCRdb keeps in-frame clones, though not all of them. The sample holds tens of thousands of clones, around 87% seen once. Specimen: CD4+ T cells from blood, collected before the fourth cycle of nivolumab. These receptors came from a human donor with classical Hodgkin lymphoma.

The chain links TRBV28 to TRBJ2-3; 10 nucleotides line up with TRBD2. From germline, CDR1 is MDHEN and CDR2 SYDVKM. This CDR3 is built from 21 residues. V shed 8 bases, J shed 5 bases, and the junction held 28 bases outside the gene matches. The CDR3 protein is CASGHRGSGRANLVRKDTQYF. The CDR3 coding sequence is TGTGCCAGCGGCCACAGGGGCAGCGGGAGGGCCAACTTAGTTCGCAAAGATACGCAGTATTTT.

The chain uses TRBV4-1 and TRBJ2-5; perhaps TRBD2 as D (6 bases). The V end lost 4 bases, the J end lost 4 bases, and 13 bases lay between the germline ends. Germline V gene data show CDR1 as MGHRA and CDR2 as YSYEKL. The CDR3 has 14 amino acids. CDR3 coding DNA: TGCGCCAGCAGCCGACTCCCGGAGGGAGAGACCCAGTACTTC. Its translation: CASSRLPEGETQYF.

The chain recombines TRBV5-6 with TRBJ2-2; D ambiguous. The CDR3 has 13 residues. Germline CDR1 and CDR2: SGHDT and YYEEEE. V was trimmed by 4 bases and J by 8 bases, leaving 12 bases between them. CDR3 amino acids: CASSHPIGGELFF. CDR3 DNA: TGTGCCAGCAGCCACCCAATAGGGGGGGAGCTGTTTTTT.

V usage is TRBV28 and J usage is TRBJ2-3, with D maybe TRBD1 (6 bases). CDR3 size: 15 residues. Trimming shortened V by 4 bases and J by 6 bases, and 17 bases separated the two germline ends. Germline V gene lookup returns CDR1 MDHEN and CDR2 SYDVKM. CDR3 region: CASSSPGHTADTQYF. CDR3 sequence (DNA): TGTGCCAGCAGTTCCCCGGGACACACGGCGGATACGCAGTATTTT.